The present TCR beta chain was sequenced within a study of technical replicates of blood from a few donors. TCRdb's table, derived via immunoSEQ multiplex PCR, lists solely in-frame clones and lacks some. Altogether tens of thousands of clones are present, approximately 91% being singletons, with the ten largest covering about 0.4%. The CDR3 is 12 residues long. The TCR comes from a human donor in good health. Some clones in this sample may be carry-over from other donors' samples. The V call is TRBV21-1, the J call TRBJ1-2. TRBV21-1 represents a pseudogene. Sequenced input: T cells isolated from PBMCs. CDR3 in amino acids: CASSDDGSGYTF. CDR3 coding DNA: TGTGCCAGCAGCGACGACGGGTCTGGCTACACCTTC.